Presented here are 9 T cell receptor beta chains from one specimen sequenced in a study of T-cell reconstitution after alpha-beta-depleted transplantation in children. Using unique molecular identifiers, the investigators prepared the TCRbeta library. Each CDR3 protein is one row after TCRdb ran MiXCR on the PCR reads. The table has some 450,000 distinct CDR3 sequences, roughly 44% seen once. The specimen was PBMCs, collected before TCRalphabeta/CD19-depleted stem cell transplant. The source of these receptors is a girl aged 2-10 years with aplastic anemia, due to receive a stem cell transplant.

The chain couples TRBV20-1 to TRBJ2-7; 9 bases fit TRBD2. Losses at the gene ends were 2 bases for V and 5 bases for J; bases not matched to a gene: 4. There are 13 residues in the CDR3. CDR1 is DFQATT, CDR2 SNEGSKA, per germline (reference sequence). CDR3 coding DNA: TGCAGTGCTAGATCCCTAGCGGGACACGAGCAGTACTTC. This sequence encodes CSARSLAGHEQYF.

This clonotype was detected ten times or more. The chain joins TRBV12-3 or TRBV12-4 to TRBJ2-1; 9 positions match TRBD2. Trimming took 3 bases from V and 9 from J; bases not matched to a gene: 9. This CDR3 has 15 residues. CDR3 nucleotides: TGTGCCAGCAGTTTGATGGGCGGGAGGGGAGGTGAGCAGTTCTTC. This sequence encodes CASSLMGGRGGEQFF.

The rearrangement links TRBV5-4 to TRBJ2-2, with D possibly TRBD1 on 6 matching bases. V lost 0 bases and J 4 bases, leaving 16 bases between the germline ends. The CDR3 covers 17 residues. Per germline, CDR1 SGHNT and CDR2 YYREEE (reference sequence). DNA of the CDR3: TGTGCCAGCAGCTTGGACGCAGGGGATATGGGCACCGGGGAGCTGTTTTTT. Its translation: CASSLDAGDMGTGELFF.

This clonotype was observed a handful of times. The chain combines TRBV20-1 with TRBJ2-7; 10 bases are a match to TRBD2. The CDR3 loop spans 15 amino acids. Germline loops: CDR1 DFQATT, CDR2 SNEGSKA (reference sequence). The V segment lost 5 bases and the J segment 1 base; nucleotides outside the gene matches: 8. The CDR3 DNA reads TGCAGTGCTCACCAAGCGGGAGGGCCTTCCTACGAGCAGTACTTC. This gives the protein CSAHQAGGPSYEQYF.

The table lists this clonotype with a few counts. The chain combines TRBV5-1 with TRBJ2-1; 8 nucleotides line up with TRBD2. Germline CDR1 SGHRS, CDR2 YFSETQ. The CDR3 is 18 amino acids. Losses at the gene ends were 6 bases for V and 3 bases for J; bases not matched to a gene: 17. DNA of the CDR3: TGCGCCAGCACCCCAGGACTATGGAGCGGGAGCGACTACAATGAGCAGTTCTTC. It is translated as CASTPGLWSGSDYNEQFF.

About this clonotype itself: A read error may account for a junction end that differs from germline. This chain links TRBV7-9 with TRBJ2-5; 8 nucleotides align to TRBD2. The V gene's germline CDR1 is SEHNR and CDR2 FQNEAQ (reference sequence). The CDR3 is 13 amino acids. Here the CDR3 reads CARSLAREGTQYF. The CDR3 nucleotides read TGTGCCCGCAGCTTAGCTCGGGAGGGGACCCAGTACTTC.

This clonotype was seen a handful of times. V usage is TRBV4-2 and J usage is TRBJ2-7; tentatively, D is TRBD1 or TRBD2 (5 bases each). The CDR3 consists of 14 residues. Germline CDR1 LGHNA, CDR2 YNFKEQ. V was shortened by 4 bases and J by 2 bases, with 12 bases between the two germline ends. CDR3 residues: CASSRNRDAYEQYF. CDR3 bases: TGTGCCAGCAGCCGCAACCGGGACGCCTACGAGCAGTACTTC.

This chain joins TRBV6-1 and TRBJ2-7; TRBD2 is a possible D gene (5 bases). CDR3 length: 13 amino acids. V was trimmed by 6 bases and J by 6 bases, leaving 15 bases between them. Germline V gene lookup returns CDR1 MNHNS and CDR2 SASEGT. CDR3 sequence (DNA): TGTGCCAGCAGGAGGGAATTCGGTGGCGAGCAGTACTTC. Amino acids: CASRREFGGEQYF.

This clonotype was counted a few times. The V call is TRBV27, the J call TRBJ1-6; D uncertain. The length of the CDR3 is 19 residues. The V and J ends lost 2 bases and 2 bases respectively, with 19 bases between them. CDR1 is MNHEY and CDR2 is SMNVEV in the germline V gene (reference sequence). The CDR3 nucleotides are TGTGCCAGCAGTTTACCCCATCGTGGGTTTTTGACCTATAATTCACCCCTCCACTTT. The encoded protein is CASSLPHRGFLTYNSPLHF.